This T cell receptor (beta chain) appears in the sequencing data of a study of control samples from healthy donors and cancer patients. Only in-frame clones appear in the TCRdb table, and some are missing; sequencing was by immunoSEQ multiplex PCR. The table records more than 95,000 clones, approximately 84% of them present only once. CDR1 and CDR2 from the germline V gene are MDHEN and SYDVKM. V lost 2 bases, J lost 11 bases, and 4 bases stayed unmatched. The CDR3 runs 12 residues. The sample consisted of blood. This clonotype originated in a man aged 18 to 35 in good health. The V gene is TRBV28, the J gene TRBJ2-3; 7 positions match TRBD1. The CDR3 DNA sequence: TGTGCCAGCAGTTTAGAGAGGGGGCGGCAGTATTTT. It encodes CASSLERGRQYF. Variable domain in full (rest from reference TRBV28 and TRBJ2-3): DVKVTQSSRYLVKRTGEKVFLECVQDMDHENMFWYRQDPGLGLRLIYFSYDVKMKEKGDIPEGYSVSREKKERFSLILESASTNQTSMYLCASSLERGRQYFGPGTRLTVL.